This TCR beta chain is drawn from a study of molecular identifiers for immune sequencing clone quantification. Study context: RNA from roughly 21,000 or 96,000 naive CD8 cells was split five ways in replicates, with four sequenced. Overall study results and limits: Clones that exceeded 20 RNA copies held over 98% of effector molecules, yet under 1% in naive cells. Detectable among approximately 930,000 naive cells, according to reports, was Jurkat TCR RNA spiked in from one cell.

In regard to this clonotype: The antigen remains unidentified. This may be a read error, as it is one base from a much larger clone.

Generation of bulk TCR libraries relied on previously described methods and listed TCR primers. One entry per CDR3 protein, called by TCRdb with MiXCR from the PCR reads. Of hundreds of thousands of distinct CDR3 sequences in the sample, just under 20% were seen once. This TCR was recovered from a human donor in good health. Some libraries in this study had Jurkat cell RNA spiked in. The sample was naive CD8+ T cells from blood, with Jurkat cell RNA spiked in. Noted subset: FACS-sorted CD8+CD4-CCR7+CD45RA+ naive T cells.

DNA for the CDR3: TGTGCCAGCAGCTTATCCCTCAAGGGCCCCTACGAGCAGTACTTC. Translation: CASSLSLKGPYEQYF. This rearrangement joins TRBV7-9 to TRBJ2-7; D gene ambiguous. The CDR3 is 15 amino acids. Trimming took 2 bases from V and 2 from J, leaving 13 bases between them. The germline gives CDR1 SEHNR, CDR2 FQNEAQ (reference sequence).